This TCR beta chain was found in a study of T cells after yellow fever vaccination. Study-wide results and caveats: Post-booster repertoires again held most primary-vaccination clones (about 95% CD4, over 80% CD8). FACS-sorted repertoires might harbor abundant contaminating clonotypes from the bulk population. The secondary response showed a weaker magnitude and a faster peak, day 5 versus 15.

Generation of TCR cDNA used 5'RACE template switching (which added a universal primer site and UMIs). TCRdb re-called the 5' RACE reads through MiXCR, storing one row per CDR3 protein. This sample has 11,000 to 15,000 distinct CDR3 sequences; about 7.1% occur once, and the top ten carry roughly 1.5%. In this sample, this clonotype is medium-sized (0.01 to 0.1%). Sequenced here: PBMCs, either bulk or a sorted T-cell subset (CD4+, CD8+, memory, or dextramer-sorted; not recorded which), sampled on the day of the yellow fever booster vaccination. The clonotype originates from a man younger than 35 who received the YFV17D yellow fever vaccine.

The CDR3 loop reads CSARSGVDEQYF. CDR3 coding DNA: TGCAGTGCTAGATCAGGGGTGGACGAGCAGTACTTC. The chain links TRBV20-1 to TRBJ2-7; possible D gene TRBD1, 6 bases. Germline-derived CDR1 and CDR2 are DFQATT and SNEGSKA (reference sequence). There are 12 residues in the CDR3. V was clipped by 2 bases and J by 5 bases, with 10 bases between them.